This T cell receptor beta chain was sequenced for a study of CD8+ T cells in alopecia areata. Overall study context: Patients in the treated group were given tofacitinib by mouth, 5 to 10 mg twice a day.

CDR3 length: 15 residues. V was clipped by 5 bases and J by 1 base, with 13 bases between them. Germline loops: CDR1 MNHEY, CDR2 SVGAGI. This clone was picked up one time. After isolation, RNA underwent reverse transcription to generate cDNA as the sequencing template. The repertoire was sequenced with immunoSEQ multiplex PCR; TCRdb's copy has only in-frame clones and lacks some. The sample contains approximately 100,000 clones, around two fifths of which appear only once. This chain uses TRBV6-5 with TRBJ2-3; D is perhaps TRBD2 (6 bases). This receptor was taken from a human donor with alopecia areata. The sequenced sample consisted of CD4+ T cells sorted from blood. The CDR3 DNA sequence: TGTGCCAGCAGTGGAGGGGTGTTTCGCACAGATACGCAGTATTTT. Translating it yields CASSGGVFRTDTQYF.